These 6 T cell receptor beta chains share one sample of origin, sequenced in a study of cytomegalovirus exposure and HLA in healthy donors. Researchers ran the PCR with 60 Vbeta and 13 Jbeta primers. Method: immunoSEQ multiplex PCR; TCRdb's copy keeps in-frame clones and lacks some. The sample contains roughly 48,000 clones, around 70% of which appear only once. The sample was PBMCs. The receptors derive from a man aged 18 to 29 in good health and CMV-seronegative.

The chain is built from TRBV7-8 and TRBJ2-6; maybe TRBD1 (6 bases). Germline V gene data show CDR1 as SGHVS and CDR2 as FQNEAQ. This CDR3 comprises 15 residues. V was trimmed by 7 bases and J by 4 bases, leaving 14 bases between them. In DNA, the CDR3 is TGTGCCAGCATCATTTGGGGGACAGGGGCCAACGTCCTGACTTTC. This gives the protein CASIIWGTGANVLTF.

The chain recombines TRBV10-3 with TRBJ2-7, with TRBD2 matching 14 bases. With 6 bases clipped from V and 5 bases from J, the junction kept 3 bases outside the gene matches. This CDR3 contains 14 residues. Germline V lookup: CDR1 ENHRY, CDR2 SYGVKD. The chain's CDR3 is CAIRGTSGSDEQYF. The DNA for the CDR3 is TGTGCCATCAGGGGGACTAGCGGGAGTGACGAGCAGTACTTC.

This chain connects TRBV7-2 to TRBJ1-1, with D perhaps matching TRBD1 (6 bases). This CDR3 region has 14 residues. Per the germline V gene, CDR1 is SGHTA and CDR2 is FQGNSA. Trimming stripped 3 bases from V and 5 bases from J, with 13 bases between. CDR3 protein: CASSFTGRETEAFF. The CDR3 DNA sequence: TGTGCCAGCAGCTTTACAGGGCGAGAAACTGAAGCTTTCTTT.

This clone was detected only a few times. This rearrangement joins TRBV6-5 to TRBJ2-5, with 8 bases aligning to TRBD1. Germline V gene lookup returns CDR1 MNHEY and CDR2 SVGAGI. Trimming took 5 bases from V and 5 from J; bases not matched to a gene: 4. The CDR3 has 13 amino acids. The CDR3 coding sequence is TGTGCCAGCAGTCGACAGGGGTCGGAGACCCAGTACTTC. Translation: CASSRQGSETQYF.

The chain recombines TRBV7-2 with TRBJ1-5, with 7 bases matching TRBD1. The CDR3 length is 16 residues. V dropped 2 bases and J dropped 1; count of bases not matched to a gene: 5. Germline V gene data show CDR1 as SGHTA and CDR2 as FQGNSA. The CDR3 region is CASSLQTGMSNQPQHF. CDR3 coding DNA: TGTGCCAGCAGCTTACAGACAGGGATGAGCAATCAGCCCCAGCATTTT.

As DNA, the CDR3 is TGTGCCAGCAGCTTTACAGGGGGCCCTCAGCCCCAGCATTTT. Its translation: CASSFTGGPQPQHF. The rearrangement joins TRBV7-2 to TRBJ1-5, with 9 bases lining up with TRBD1. The V segment lost 3 bases and the J segment 6 bases; nucleotides outside the gene matches: 3. The CDR3 length is 14 residues. In germline, CDR1 is SGHTA, CDR2 FQGNSA.